The source of this T cell receptor beta chain is a study of shared clonotypes between healthy human individuals. Study in general: With ages of 18 to 49, the donors were two women and three men.

Only Caucasian adults living in Nashville, Tennessee served as donors. Genomic DNA came from about 95 million PBMCs in unsorted samples. A remark on this clone: What it binds is not known.

Overall study findings and caveats: Represented diversity, genetic and exposure-history alike, was limited by few donors.

This table comes from immunoSEQ multiplex PCR, and its TCRdb copy is limited to in-frame clones, with some not included. The data show 450,000 to 500,000 clones, 70% to 85% seen once. This CDR3 has 16 residues. Germline V gives CDR1 MDHEN, CDR2 SYDVKM. V was clipped by 6 bases and J by 0 bases; unmatched bases: 7. V and J are TRBV28 and TRBJ1-3; 8 nucleotides line up with TRBD1. This clonotype originated in a woman between 35 and 50 years old in good health. Some clones in this sample may be carry-over from other donors' samples. The sequencing sample was made of PBMCs. The CDR3 reads CASSLTGTGSGNTIYF. CDR3 bases: TGTGCCAGCAGCCTAACCGGGACAGGCTCTGGAAACACCATATATTTT.